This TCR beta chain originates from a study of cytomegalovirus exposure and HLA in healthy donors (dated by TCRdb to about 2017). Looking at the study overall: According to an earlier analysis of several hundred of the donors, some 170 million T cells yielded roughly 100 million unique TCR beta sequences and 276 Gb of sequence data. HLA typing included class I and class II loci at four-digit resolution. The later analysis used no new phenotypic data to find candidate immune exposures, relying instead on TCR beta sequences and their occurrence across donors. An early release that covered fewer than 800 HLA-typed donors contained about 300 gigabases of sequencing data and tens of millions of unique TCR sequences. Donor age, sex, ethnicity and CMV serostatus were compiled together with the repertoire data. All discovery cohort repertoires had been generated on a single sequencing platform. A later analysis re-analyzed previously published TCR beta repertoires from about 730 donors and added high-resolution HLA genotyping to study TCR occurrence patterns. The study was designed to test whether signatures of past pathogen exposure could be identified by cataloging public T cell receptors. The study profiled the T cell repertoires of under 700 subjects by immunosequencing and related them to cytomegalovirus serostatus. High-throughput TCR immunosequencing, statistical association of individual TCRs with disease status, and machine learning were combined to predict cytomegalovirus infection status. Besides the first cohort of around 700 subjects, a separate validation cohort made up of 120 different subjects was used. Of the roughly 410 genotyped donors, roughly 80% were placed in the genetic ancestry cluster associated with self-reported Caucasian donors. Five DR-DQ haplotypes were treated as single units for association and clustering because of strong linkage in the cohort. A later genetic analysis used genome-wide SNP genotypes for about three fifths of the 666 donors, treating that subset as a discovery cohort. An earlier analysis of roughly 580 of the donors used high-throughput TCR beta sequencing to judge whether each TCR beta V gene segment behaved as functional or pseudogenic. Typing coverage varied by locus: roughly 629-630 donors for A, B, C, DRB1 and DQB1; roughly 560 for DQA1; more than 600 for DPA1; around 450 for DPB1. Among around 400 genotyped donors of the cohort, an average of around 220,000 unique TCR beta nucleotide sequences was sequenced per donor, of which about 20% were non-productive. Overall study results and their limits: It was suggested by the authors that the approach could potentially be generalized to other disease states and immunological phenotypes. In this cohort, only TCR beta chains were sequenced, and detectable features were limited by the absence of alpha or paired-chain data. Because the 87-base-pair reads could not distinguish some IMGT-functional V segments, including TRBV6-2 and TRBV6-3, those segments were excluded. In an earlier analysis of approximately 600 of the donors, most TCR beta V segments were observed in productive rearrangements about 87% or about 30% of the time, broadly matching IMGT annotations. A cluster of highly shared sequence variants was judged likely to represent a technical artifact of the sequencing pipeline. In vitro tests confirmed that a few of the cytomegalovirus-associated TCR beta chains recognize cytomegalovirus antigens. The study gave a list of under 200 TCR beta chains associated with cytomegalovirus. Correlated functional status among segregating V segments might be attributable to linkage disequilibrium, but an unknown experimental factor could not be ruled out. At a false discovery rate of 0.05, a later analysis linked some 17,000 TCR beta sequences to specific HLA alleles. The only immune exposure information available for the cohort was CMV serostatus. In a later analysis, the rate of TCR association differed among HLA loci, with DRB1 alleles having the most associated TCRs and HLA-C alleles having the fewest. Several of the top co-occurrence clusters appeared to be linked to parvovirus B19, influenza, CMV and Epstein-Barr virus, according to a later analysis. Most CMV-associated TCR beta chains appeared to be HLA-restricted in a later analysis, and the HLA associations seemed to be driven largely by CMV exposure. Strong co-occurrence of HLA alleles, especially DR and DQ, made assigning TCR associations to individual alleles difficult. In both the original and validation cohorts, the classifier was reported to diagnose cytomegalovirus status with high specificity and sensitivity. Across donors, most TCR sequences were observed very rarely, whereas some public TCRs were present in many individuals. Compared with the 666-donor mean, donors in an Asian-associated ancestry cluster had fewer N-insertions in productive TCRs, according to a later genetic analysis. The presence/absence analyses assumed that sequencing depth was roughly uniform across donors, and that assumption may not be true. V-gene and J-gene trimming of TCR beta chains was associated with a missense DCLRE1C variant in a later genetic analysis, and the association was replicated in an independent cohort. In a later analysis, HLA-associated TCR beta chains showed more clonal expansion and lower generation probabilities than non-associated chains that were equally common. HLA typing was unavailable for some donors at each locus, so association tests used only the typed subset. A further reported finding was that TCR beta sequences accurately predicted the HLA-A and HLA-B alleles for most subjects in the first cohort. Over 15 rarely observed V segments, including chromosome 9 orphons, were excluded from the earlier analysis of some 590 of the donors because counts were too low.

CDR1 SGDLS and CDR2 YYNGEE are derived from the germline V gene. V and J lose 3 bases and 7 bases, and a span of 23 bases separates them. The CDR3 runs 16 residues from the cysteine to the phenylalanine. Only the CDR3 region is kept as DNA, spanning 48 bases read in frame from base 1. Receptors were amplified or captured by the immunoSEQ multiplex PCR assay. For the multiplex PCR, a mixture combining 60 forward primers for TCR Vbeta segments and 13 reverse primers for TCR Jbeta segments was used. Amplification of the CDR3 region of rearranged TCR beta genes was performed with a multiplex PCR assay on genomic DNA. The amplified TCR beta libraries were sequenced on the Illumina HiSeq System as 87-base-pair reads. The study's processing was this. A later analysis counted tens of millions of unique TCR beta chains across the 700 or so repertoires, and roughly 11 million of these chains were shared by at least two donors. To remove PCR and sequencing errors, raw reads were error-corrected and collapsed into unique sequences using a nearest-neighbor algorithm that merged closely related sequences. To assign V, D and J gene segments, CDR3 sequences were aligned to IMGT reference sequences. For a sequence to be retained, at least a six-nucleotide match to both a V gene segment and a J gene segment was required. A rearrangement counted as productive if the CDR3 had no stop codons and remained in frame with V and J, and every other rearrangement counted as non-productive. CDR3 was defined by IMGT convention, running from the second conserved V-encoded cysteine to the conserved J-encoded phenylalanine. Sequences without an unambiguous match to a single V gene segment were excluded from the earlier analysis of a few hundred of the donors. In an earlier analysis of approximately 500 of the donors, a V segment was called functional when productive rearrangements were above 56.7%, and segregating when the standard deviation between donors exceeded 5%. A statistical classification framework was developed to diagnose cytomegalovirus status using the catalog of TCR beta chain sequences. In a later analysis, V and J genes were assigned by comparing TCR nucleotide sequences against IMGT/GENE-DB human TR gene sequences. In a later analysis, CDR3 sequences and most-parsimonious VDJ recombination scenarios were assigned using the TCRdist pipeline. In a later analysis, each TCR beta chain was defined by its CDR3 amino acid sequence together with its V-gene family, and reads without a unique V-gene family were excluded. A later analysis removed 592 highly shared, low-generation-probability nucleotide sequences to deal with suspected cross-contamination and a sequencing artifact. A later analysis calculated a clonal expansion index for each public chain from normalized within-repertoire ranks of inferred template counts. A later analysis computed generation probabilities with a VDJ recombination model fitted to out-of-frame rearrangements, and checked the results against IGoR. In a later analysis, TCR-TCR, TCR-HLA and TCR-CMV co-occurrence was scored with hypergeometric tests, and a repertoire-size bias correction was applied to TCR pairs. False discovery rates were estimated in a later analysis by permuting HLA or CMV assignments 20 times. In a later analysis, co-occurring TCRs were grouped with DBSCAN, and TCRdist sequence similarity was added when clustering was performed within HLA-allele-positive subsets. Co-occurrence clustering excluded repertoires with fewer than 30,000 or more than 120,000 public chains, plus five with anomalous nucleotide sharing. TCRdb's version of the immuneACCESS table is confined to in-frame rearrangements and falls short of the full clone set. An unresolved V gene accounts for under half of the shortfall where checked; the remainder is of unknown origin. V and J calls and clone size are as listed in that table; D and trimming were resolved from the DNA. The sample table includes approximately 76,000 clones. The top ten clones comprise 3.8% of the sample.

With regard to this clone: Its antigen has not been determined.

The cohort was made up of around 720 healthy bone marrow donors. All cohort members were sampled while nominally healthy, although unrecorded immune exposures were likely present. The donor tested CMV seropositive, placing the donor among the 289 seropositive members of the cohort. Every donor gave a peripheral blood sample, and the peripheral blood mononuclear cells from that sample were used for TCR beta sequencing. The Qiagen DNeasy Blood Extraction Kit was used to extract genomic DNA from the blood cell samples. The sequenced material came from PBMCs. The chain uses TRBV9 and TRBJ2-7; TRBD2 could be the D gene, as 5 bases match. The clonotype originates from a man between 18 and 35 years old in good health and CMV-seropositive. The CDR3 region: CASSAGRRARLREQYF. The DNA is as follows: TGTGCCAGCAGCGCCGGTCGGCGGGCGAGATTGAGGGAGCAGTACTTC.